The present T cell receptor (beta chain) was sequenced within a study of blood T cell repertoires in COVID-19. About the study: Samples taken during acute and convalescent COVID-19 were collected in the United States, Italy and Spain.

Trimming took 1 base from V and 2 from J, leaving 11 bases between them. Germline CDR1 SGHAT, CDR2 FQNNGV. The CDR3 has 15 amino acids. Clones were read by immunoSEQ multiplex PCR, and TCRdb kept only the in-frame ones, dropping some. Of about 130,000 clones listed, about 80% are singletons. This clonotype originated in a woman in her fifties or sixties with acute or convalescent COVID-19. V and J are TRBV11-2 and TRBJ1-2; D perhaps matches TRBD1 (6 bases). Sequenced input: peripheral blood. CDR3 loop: CASSLVDRINYGYTF. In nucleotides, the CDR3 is TGTGCCAGCAGCTTAGTAGACAGGATAAACTATGGCTACACCTTC.